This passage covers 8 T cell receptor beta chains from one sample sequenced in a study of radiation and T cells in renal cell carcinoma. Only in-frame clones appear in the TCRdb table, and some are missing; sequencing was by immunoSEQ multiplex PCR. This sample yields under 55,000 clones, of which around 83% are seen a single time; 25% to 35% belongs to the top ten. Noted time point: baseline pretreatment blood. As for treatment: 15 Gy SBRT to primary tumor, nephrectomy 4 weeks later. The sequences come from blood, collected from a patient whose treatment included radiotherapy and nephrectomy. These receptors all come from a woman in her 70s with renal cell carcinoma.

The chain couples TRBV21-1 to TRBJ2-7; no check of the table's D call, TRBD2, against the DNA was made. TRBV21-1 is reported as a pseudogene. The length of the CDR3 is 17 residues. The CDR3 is CASSKVLDREGPLEQYF. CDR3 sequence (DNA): TGTGCCAGCAGCAAAGTCCTAGACCGGGAGGGGCCCTTAGAGCAGTACTTC.

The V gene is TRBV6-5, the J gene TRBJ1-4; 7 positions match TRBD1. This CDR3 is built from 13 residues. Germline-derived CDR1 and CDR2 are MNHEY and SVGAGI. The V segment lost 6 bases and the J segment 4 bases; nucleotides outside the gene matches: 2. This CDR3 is CASRDRLNEKLFF. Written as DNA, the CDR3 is TGTGCCAGCAGGGACAGGCTTAATGAAAAACTGTTTTTT.

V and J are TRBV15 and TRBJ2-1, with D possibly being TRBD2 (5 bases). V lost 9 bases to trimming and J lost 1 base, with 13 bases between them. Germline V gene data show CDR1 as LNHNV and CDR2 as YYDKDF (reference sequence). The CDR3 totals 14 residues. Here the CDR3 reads CATHSEESYNEQFF. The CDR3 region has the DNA TGTGCCACACACTCGGAGGAATCCTACAATGAGCAGTTCTTC.

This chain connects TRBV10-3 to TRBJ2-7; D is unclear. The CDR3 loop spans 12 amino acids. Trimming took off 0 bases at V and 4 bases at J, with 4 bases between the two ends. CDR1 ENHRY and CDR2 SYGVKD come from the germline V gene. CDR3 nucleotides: TGTGCCATCAGTGAGTCGAGGTACGAGCAGTACTTC. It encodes CAISESRYEQYF.

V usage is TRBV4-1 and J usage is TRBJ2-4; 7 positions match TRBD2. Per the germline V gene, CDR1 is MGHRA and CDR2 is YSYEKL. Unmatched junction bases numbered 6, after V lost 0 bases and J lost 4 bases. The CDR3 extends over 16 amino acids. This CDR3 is CASSQEGWREKNIQYF. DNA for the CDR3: TGCGCCAGCAGCCAAGAAGGGTGGCGGGAGAAAAACATTCAGTACTTC.

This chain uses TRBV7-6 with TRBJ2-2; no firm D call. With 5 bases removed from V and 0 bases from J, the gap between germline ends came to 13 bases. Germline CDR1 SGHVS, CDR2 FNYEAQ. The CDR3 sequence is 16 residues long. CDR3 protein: CASSAMSPANTGELFF. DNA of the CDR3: TGTGCCAGCAGCGCCATGTCGCCGGCGAACACCGGGGAGCTGTTTTTT.

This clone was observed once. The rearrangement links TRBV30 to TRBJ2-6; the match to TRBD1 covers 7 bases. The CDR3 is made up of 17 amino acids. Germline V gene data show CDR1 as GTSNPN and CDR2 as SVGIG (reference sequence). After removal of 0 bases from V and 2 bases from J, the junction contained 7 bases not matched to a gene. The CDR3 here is CAWSVHGQGAGANVLTF. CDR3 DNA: TGTGCCTGGAGTGTACACGGTCAGGGGGCTGGGGCCAACGTCCTGACTTTC.

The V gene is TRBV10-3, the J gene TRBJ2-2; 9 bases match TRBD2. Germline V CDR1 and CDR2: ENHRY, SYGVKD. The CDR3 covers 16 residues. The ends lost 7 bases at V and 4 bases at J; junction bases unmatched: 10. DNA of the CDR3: TGTGCCATCACGGTTATAGCGGGAGTGCTCACCGGGGAGCTGTTTTTT. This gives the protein CAITVIAGVLTGELFF.